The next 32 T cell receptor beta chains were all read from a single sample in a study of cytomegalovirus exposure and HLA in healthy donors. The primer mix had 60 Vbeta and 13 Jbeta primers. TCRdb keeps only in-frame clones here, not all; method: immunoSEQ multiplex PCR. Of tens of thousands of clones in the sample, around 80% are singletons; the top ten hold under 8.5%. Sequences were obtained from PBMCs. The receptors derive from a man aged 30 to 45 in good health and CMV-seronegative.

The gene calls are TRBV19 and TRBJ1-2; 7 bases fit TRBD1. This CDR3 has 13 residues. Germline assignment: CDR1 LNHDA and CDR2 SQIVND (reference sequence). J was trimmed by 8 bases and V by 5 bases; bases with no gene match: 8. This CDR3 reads CASSGRGGSGYTF. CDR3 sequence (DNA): TGTGCCAGTAGTGGGCGAGGGGGCAGCGGCTACACCTTC.

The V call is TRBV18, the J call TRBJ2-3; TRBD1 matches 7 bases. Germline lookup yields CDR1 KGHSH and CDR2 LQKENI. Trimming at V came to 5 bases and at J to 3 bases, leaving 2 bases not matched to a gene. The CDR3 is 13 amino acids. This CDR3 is CASSVTGTDTQYF. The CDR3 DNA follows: TGTGCCAGCTCAGTGACAGGGACAGATACGCAGTATTTT.

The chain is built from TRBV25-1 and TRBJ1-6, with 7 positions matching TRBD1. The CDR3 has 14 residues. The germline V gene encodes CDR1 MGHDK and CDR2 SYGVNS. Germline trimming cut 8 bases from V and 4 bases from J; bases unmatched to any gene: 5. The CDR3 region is CASGPTGYNSPLHF. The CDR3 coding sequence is TGTGCCAGCGGACCGACAGGGTATAATTCACCCCTCCACTTT. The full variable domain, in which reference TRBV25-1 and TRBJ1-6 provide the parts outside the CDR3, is EADIYQTPRYLVIGTGKKITLECSQTMGHDKMYWYQQDPGMELHLIHYSYGVNSTEKGDLSSESTVSRIRTEHFPLTLESARPSHTSQYLCASGPTGYNSPLHFGNGTRLTVT.

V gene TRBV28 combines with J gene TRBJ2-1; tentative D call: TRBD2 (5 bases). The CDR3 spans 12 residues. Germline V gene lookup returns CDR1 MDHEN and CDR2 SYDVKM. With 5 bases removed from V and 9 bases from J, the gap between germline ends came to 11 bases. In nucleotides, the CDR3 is TGTGCCAGCAGTGAGAGGGTCATTGAGCAGTTCTTC. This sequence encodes CASSERVIEQFF. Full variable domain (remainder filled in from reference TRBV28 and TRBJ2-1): DVKVTQSSRYLVKRTGEKVFLECVQDMDHENMFWYRQDPGLGLRLIYFSYDVKMKEKGDIPEGYSVSREKKERFSLILESASTNQTSMYLCASSERVIEQFFGPGTRLTVL.

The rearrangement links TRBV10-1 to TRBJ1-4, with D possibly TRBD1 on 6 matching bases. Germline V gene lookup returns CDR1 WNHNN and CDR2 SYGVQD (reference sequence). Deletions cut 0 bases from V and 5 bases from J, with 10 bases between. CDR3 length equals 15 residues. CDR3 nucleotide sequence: TGCGCCAGCAGTGAGTCCGGGAGGGGGAATGAAAAACTGTTTTTT. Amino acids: CASSESGRGNEKLFF.

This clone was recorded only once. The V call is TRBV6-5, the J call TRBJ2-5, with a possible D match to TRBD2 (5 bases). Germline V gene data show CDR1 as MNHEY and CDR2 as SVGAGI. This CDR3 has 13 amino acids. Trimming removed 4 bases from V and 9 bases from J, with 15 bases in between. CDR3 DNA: TGTGCCAGCAGTTGGGGAGAAAGGAGACCCCAGTACTTC. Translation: CASSWGERRPQYF.

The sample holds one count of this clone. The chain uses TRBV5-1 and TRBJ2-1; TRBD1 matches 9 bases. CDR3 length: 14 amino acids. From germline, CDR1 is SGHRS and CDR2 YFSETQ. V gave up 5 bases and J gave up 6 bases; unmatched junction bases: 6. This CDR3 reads CASRYGTGRNEQFF. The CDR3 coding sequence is TGCGCCAGCAGGTACGGGACAGGGCGCAATGAGCAGTTCTTC.

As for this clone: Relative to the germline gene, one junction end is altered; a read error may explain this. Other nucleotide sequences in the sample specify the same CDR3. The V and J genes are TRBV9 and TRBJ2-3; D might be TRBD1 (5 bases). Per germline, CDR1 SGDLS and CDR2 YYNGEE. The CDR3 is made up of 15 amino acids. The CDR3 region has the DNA TGTGCCAGCAGTGTAGGTATAGGGGCGCCGGATACGCAGTATTTT. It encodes CASSVGIGAPDTQYF.

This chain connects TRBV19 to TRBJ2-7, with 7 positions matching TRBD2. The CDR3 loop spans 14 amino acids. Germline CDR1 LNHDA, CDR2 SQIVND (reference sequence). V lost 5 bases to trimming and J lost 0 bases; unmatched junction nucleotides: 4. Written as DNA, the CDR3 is TGTGCCAGTAGTGTAATAGCGGGCTCCTACGAGCAGTACTTC. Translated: CASSVIAGSYEQYF.

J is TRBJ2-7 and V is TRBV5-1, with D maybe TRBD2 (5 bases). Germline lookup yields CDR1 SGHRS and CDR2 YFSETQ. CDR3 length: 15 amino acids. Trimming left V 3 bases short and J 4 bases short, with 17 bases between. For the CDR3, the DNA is TGCGCCAGCAGCTCGCCCGATCGGACTGCATACGAGCAGTACTTC. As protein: CASSSPDRTAYEQYF.

In DNA, the CDR3 is TGTGCCAGCAGCGGCCTCCCAGCGAACACCGGGGAGCTGTTTTTT. Its protein product is CASSGLPANTGELFF. The genes are TRBV7-9 and TRBJ2-2; D is ambiguous. V was pared by 5 bases and J by 0 bases, with 10 bases between. The CDR3 consists of 15 residues. Germline CDR1 reads SEHNR; CDR2 reads FQNEAQ (reference sequence). The whole variable domain, remainder taken from reference TRBV7-9 and TRBJ2-2, is DTGVSQNPRHKITKRGQNVTFRCDPISEHNRLYWYRQTLGQGPEFLTYFQNEAQLEKSRLLSDRFSAERPKGSFSTLEIQRTEQGDSAMYLCASSGLPANTGELFFGEGSRLTVL.

The chain's CDR3 is CASRGQGRTGNTIYF. The DNA of the CDR3 is TGTGCCAGCAGAGGACAGGGACGAACTGGAAACACCATATATTTT. The V and J genes are TRBV27 and TRBJ1-3, with TRBD1 matching 8 bases. This CDR3 spans 15 amino acids. The V gene's germline CDR1 is MNHEY and CDR2 SMNVEV (reference sequence). V lost 6 bases and J lost 2; bases outside the gene matches: 6.

In DNA, the CDR3 is TGTGCCAGCTCACCGGGAGGCGGCAATCAGCCCCAGCATTTT. Its protein is CASSPGGGNQPQHF. The chain joins TRBV18 to TRBJ1-5; D is unclear. The CDR3 length is 14 residues. The V and J ends lost 3 bases and 2 bases respectively, with 8 bases between them. Looked up from germline, CDR1 is KGHSH and CDR2 is LQKENI. The full variable domain, in which reference TRBV18 and TRBJ1-5 provide the parts outside the CDR3, is NAGVMQNPRHLVRRRGQEARLRCSPMKGHSHVYWYRQLPEEGLKFMVYLQKENIIDESGMPKERFSAEFPKEGPSILRIQQVVRGDSAAYFCASSPGGGNQPQHFGDGTRLSIL.

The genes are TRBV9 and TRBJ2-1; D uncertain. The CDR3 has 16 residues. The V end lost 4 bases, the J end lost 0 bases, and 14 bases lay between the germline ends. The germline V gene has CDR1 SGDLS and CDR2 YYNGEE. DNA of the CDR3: TGTGCCAGCAGCCCGAGACTGGAAAGCTCCTACAATGAGCAGTTCTTC. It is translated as CASSPRLESSYNEQFF.

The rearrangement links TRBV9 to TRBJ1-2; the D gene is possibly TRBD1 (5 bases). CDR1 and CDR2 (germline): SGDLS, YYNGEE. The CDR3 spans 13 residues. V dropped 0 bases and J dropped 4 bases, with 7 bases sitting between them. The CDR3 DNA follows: TGTGCCAGCAGCGTAGTTACAGGCTATGGCTACACCTTC. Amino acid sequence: CASSVVTGYGYTF.

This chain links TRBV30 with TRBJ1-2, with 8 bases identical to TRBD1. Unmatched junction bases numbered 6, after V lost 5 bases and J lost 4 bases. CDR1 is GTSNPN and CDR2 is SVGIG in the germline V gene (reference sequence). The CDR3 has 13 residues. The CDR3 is CAWHRDRPYGYTF. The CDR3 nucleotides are TGTGCCTGGCACCGGGACAGGCCCTATGGCTACACCTTC.

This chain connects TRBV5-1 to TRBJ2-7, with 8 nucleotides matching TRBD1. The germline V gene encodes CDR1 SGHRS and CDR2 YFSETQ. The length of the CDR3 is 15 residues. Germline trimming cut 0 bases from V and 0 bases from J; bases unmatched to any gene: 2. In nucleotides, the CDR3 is TGCGCCAGCAGCTTGGGGACAGGGTACTCCTACGAGCAGTACTTC. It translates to CASSLGTGYSYEQYF.

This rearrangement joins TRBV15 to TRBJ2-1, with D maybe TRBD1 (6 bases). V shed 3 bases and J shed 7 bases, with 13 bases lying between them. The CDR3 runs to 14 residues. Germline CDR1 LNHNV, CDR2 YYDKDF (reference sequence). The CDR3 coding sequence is TGTGCCACCAGCAGGGGGGCAAATAGGAATGAGCAGTTCTTC. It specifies CATSRGANRNEQFF.

In nucleotides, the CDR3 is TGCGCCAGCAGCCAAGGACAGGGCGGGGTAAAGGAAAAACTGTTTTTT. This encodes CASSQGQGGVKEKLFF. J is TRBJ1-4 and V is TRBV4-1; 7 bases are shared with TRBD1. J was trimmed by 8 bases and V by 1 base; bases with no gene match: 10. The length of the CDR3 is 16 residues. CDR1 is MGHRA and CDR2 is YSYEKL in the germline V gene.

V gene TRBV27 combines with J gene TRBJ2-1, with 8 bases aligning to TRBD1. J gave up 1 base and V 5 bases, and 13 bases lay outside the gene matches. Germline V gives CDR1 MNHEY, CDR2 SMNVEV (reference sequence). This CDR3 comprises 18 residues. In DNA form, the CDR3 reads TGTGCCAGCAGTCCGAGGGCCCCAAACAGGGGGTCCTACAATGAGCAGTTCTTC. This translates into CASSPRAPNRGSYNEQFF.

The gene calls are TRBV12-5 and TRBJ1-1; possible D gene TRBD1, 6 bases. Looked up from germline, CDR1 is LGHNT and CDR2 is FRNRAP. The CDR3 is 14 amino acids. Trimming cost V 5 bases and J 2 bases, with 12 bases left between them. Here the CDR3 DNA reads TGTGCTAGTGGTGGGGACACCGAAAACACTGAAGCTTTCTTT. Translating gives CASGGDTENTEAFF.

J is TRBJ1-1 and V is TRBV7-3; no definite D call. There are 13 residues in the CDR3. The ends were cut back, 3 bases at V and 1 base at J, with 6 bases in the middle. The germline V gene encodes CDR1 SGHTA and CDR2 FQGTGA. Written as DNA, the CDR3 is TGTGCCAGCAGCTTTTCAGGGAACACTGAAGCTTTCTTT. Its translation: CASSFSGNTEAFF.

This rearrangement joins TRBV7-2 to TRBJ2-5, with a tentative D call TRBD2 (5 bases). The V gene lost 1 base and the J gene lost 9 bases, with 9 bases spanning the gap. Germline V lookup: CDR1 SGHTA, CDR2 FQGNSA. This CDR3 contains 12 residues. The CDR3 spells CASSLGTEAQYF. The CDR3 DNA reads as TGTGCCAGCAGCTTAGGGACTGAGGCCCAGTACTTC.

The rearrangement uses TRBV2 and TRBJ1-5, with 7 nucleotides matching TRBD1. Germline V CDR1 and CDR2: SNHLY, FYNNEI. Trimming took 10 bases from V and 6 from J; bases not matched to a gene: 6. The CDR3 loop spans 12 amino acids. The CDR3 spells CATGTAAQPQHF. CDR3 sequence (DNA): TGTGCCACTGGGACAGCCGCTCAGCCCCAGCATTTT.

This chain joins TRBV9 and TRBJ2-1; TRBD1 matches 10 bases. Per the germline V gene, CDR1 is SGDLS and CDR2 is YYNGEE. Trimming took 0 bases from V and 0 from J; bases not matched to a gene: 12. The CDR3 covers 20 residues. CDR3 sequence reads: CASSVVGGQGPVSSYNEQFF. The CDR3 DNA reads TGTGCCAGCAGCGTAGTCGGGGGACAGGGGCCTGTAAGCTCCTACAATGAGCAGTTCTTC. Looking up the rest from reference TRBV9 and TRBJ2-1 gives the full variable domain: DSGVTQTPKHLITATGQRVTLRCSPRSGDLSVYWYQQSLDQGLQFLIQYYNGEERAKGNILERFSAQQFPDLHSELNLSSLELGDSALYFCASSVVGGQGPVSSYNEQFFGPGTRLTVL.

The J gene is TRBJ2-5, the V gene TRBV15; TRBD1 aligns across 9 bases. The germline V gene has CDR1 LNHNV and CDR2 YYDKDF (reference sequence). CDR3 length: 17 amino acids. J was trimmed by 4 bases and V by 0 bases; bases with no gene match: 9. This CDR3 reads CATSRDRTGGAIETQYF. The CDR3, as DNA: TGTGCCACCAGCAGAGATCGAACAGGGGGCGCGATAGAGACCCAGTACTTC.

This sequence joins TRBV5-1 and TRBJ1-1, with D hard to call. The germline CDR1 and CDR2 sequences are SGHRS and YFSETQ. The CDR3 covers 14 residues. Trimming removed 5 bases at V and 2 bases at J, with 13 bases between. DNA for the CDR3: TGCGCCAGCAGACCCACCGGGTCTAACACTGAAGCTTTCTTT. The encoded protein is CASRPTGSNTEAFF.

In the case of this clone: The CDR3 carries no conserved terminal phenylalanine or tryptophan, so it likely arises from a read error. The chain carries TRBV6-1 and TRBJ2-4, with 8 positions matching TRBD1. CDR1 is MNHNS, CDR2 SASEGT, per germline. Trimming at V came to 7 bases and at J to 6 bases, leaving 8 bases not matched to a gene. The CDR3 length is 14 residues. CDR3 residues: CASTSAGGVNIQYL. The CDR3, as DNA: TGTGCCAGCACCTCAGCAGGGGGCGTAAACATTCAGTACCTC.

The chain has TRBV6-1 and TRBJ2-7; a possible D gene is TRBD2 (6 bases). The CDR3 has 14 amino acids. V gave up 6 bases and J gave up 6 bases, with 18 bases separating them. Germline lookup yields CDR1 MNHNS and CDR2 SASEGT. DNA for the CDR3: TGTGCCAGCAGGGGGGGACGGGGGAGAGGCGAGCAGTACTTC. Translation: CASRGGRGRGEQYF.

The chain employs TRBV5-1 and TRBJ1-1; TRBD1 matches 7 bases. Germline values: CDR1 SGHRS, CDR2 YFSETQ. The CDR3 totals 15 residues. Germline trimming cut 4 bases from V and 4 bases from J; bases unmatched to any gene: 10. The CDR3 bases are TGCGCCAGCAGCCTGACAGGGTCGGGAAGCACTGAAGCTTTCTTT. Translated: CASSLTGSGSTEAFF. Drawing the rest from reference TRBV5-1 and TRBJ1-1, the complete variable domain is KAGVTQTPRYLIKTRGQQVTLSCSPISGHRSVSWYQQTPGQGLQFLFEYFSETQRNKGNFPGRFSGRQFSNSRSEMNVSTLELGDSALYLCASSLTGSGSTEAFFGQGTRLTVV.

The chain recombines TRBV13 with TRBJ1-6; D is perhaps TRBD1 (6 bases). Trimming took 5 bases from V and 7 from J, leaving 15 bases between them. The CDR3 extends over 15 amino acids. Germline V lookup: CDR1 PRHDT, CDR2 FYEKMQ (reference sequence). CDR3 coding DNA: TGTGCCAGCAGCCCGTACGGACAGACAAATTCACCCCTCCACTTT. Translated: CASSPYGQTNSPLHF.

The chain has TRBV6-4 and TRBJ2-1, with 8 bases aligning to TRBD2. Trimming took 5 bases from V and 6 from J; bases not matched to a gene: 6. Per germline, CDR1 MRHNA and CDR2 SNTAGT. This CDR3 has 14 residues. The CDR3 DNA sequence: TGTGCCAGCAGTCCCGGGGGGGAGTCCAATGAGCAGTTCTTC. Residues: CASSPGGESNEQFF.